The 10 T cell receptor beta chains given below trace back to one sample, sequenced in a study of cytomegalovirus exposure and HLA in healthy donors (dated by TCRdb to about 2017). Libraries were constructed by the immunoSEQ multiplex PCR assay. Held by TCRdb, this immuneACCESS table contains in-frame sequences only and omits some clones. Under half of the omission traces to an unresolved V gene where checked; the cause of the rest is unknown. The sample has about 60,000 clones on record, 85% to 95% of them singletons. Of the sample, roughly 5.2% falls within the top ten clones. Material: PBMCs. The receptors derive from a woman between 18 and 29 years old in good health and CMV-seronegative.

This sequence joins TRBV7-7 and TRBJ2-1; 10 bases are shared with TRBD1. The CDR3 has 15 amino acids. Per the germline V gene, CDR1 is SSHAT and CDR2 is FNYEAQ (reference sequence). The J segment lost 4 bases and the V segment lost 5 bases, leaving 5 bases of the junction unmatched. The CDR3 sequence: CASSASGQGYNEQFF. The CDR3 DNA reads as TGTGCCAGCAGCGCCTCGGGACAGGGGTACAATGAGCAGTTCTTC.

This clone showed up just once. The chain joins TRBV2 to TRBJ1-2, with TRBD1 matching over 7 bases. Losses at the gene ends were 6 bases for V and 9 bases for J; bases not matched to a gene: 7. Looked up from germline, CDR1 is SNHLY and CDR2 is FYNNEI. This CDR3 has 12 amino acids. CDR3 sequence: CASSGQTGSYTF. For the CDR3, the DNA is TGTGCCAGCAGCGGGCAGACAGGGAGCTACACCTTC. Looking up the rest from reference TRBV2 and TRBJ1-2 gives the full variable domain: EPEVTQTPSHQVTQMGQEVILRCVPISNHLYFYWYRQILGQKVEFLVSFYNNEISEKSEIFDDQFSVERPDGSNFTLKIRSTKLEDSAMYFCASSGQTGSYTFGSGTRLTVV.

CDR3 region: CASSLGDRNYGYTF. CDR3 bases: TGCGCCAGCAGCTTGGGGGACAGAAACTATGGCTACACCTTC. J is TRBJ1-2 and V is TRBV5-1; 7 bases match TRBD1. CDR3 length: 14 residues. V lost 0 bases, J lost 2 bases, and 1 base stayed unmatched. Germline V gene sequence: CDR1 SGHRS, CDR2 YFSETQ.

The genes are TRBV2 and TRBJ1-1; 7 positions agree with TRBD1. V trimming: 1 base; J trimming: 3 bases; junction bases outside the gene matches: 26. The CDR3 loop spans 22 amino acids. Germline loops: CDR1 SNHLY, CDR2 FYNNEI. The chain's CDR3 is CASSEGRETGSGKGLGYTEAFF. The CDR3 nucleotides are TGTGCCAGCAGTGAAGGAAGAGAGACAGGGAGTGGAAAGGGGCTGGGGTACACTGAAGCTTTCTTT.

The chain has TRBV2 and TRBJ1-6; TRBD1 agrees at 8 bases. V shed 5 bases and J 8 bases; nucleotides not matched to a gene: 8. Per the germline V gene, CDR1 is SNHLY and CDR2 is FYNNEI. The CDR3 consists of 15 residues. CDR3 region: CASSRTGRLDSPLHF. The CDR3 DNA is TGTGCCAGCAGTAGGACAGGGCGTCTGGATTCACCCCTCCACTTT.

This rearrangement joins TRBV7-8 to TRBJ1-1; D unresolved. The CDR3 has 13 residues. Trimming removed 1 base from V and 6 bases from J, with 9 bases in between. Looked up from germline, CDR1 is SGHVS and CDR2 is FQNEAQ. The CDR3 region is CASSLGSGPEAFF. The CDR3 coding sequence is TGTGCCAGCAGCTTAGGATCGGGTCCTGAAGCTTTCTTT.

This rearrangement joins TRBV11-3 to TRBJ2-3; D is perhaps TRBD2 (6 bases). CDR1 is SGHNT, CDR2 YENEEA, per germline. Trimming shortened V by 6 bases and J by 4 bases, and 11 bases separated the two germline ends. The CDR3 spans 13 residues. CDR3 residues: CASSTEGPDTQYF. The DNA for the CDR3 is TGTGCCAGCAGTACGGAGGGACCAGATACGCAGTATTTT.

The chain has TRBV2 and TRBJ1-1; no reliable D call. Germline V lookup: CDR1 SNHLY, CDR2 FYNNEI. Deletions cut 6 bases from V and 4 bases from J, with 6 bases between. There are 11 residues in the CDR3. CDR3 sequence (DNA): TGTGCCAGCAGCTACGGCACTGAAGCTTTCTTT. It encodes CASSYGTEAFF. Supplemented by reference TRBV2 and TRBJ1-1, the full variable domain reads EPEVTQTPSHQVTQMGQEVILRCVPISNHLYFYWYRQILGQKVEFLVSFYNNEISEKSEIFDDQFSVERPDGSNFTLKIRSTKLEDSAMYFCASSYGTEAFFGQGTRLTVV.

The chain combines TRBV29-1 with TRBJ1-1; 8 bases are shared with TRBD1. Per germline, CDR1 SQVTM and CDR2 ANQGSEA. This CDR3 has 11 residues. Unmatched junction bases numbered 1, after V lost 6 bases and J lost 4 bases. The CDR3 DNA reads TGCAGCGTCGGACAGGGCACTGAAGCTTTCTTT. Translated: CSVGQGTEAFF.

The rearrangement joins TRBV27 to TRBJ2-5, with D possibly TRBD2 on 7 matching bases. V lost 3 bases to trimming and J lost 5 bases, with 19 bases between them. The CDR3 consists of 16 residues. Germline-derived CDR1 and CDR2 are MNHEY and SMNVEV (reference sequence). The DNA of the CDR3 is TGTGCCAGCAGTTTGGGGGCAGCCCCCGGGAGGGAGACCCAGTACTTC. Translated: CASSLGAAPGRETQYF.